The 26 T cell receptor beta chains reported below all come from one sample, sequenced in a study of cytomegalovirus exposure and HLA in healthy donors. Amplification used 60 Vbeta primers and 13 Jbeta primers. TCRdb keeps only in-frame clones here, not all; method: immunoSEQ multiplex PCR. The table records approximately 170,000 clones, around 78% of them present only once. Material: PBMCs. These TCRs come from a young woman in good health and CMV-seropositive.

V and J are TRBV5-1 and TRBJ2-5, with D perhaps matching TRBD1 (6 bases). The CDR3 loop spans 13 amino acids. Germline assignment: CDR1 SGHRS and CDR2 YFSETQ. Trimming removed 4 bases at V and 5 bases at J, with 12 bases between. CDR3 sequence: CASSETGLETQYF. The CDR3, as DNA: TGCGCCAGCAGCGAGACAGGTCTTGAGACCCAGTACTTC.

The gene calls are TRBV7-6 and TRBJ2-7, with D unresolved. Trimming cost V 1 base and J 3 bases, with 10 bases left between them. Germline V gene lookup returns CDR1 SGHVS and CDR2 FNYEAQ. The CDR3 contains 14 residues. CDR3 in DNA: TGTGCCAGCAGCTTAGAATCCCCCAGCTACGAGCAGTACTTC. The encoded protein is CASSLESPSYEQYF.

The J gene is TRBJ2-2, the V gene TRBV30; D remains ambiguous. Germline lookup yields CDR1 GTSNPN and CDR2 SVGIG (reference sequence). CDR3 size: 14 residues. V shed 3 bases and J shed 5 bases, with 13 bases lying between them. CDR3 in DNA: TGTGCCTGGAGGCGGCGCGGTGGGACCGGGGAGCTGTTTTTT. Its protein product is CAWRRRGGTGELFF.

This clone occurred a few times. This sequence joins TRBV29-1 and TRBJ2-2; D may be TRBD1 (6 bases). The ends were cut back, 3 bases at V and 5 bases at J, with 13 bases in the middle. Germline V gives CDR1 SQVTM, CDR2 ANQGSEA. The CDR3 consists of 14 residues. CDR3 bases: TGCAGCGTTGACCCAAATCAGGGGACCGGGGAGCTGTTTTTT. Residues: CSVDPNQGTGELFF.

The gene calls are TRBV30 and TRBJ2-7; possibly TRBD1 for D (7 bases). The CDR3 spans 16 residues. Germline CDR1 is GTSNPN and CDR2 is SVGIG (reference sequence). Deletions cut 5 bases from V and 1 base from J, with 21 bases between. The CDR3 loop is CAWGGFRDRLSYEQYF. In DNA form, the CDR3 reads TGTGCCTGGGGGGGGTTCCGGGACAGACTTTCCTACGAGCAGTACTTC.

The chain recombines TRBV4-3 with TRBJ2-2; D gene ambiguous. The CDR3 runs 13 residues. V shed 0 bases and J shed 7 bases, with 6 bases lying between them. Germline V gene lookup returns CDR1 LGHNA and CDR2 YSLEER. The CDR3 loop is CASSQDVSGELFF. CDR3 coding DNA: TGCGCCAGCAGCCAAGATGTTAGCGGGGAGCTGTTTTTT.

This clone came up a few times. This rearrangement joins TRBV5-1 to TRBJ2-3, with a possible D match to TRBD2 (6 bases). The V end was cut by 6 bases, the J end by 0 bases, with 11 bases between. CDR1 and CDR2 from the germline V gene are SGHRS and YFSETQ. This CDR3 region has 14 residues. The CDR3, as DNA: TGCGCCAGCACCCTAGCGAGTAGCACAGATACGCAGTATTTT. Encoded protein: CASTLASSTDTQYF.

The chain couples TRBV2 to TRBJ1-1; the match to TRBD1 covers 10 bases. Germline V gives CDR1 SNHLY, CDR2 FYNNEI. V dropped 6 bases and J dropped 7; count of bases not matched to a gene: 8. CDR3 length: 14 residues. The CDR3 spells CASREDRGVNEAFF. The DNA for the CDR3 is TGTGCCAGCAGAGAGGACAGGGGGGTTAATGAAGCTTTCTTT.

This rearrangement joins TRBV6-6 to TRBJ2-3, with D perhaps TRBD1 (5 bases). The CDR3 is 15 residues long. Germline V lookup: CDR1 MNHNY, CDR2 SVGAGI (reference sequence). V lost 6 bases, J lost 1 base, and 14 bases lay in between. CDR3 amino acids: CASRKGRVGTDTQYF. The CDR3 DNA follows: TGTGCCAGCAGAAAAGGCAGGGTGGGCACAGATACGCAGTATTTT.

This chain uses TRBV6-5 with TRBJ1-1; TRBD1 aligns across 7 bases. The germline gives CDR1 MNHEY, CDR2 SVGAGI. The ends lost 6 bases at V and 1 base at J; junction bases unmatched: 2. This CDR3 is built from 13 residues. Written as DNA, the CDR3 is TGTGCCAGCAGACGACAGGGGAACACTGAAGCTTTCTTT. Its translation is CASRRQGNTEAFF.

CDR3 protein: CACSSGTGGYDEQFF. CDR3 bases: TGTGCCTGCTCTAGTGGGACAGGGGGGTACGATGAGCAGTTCTTC. This chain joins TRBV2 and TRBJ2-1; the match to TRBD1 covers 11 bases. Germline CDR1 and CDR2: SNHLY and FYNNEI. This CDR3 is 15 amino acids long. The V segment lost 11 bases and the J segment 8 bases; nucleotides outside the gene matches: 14.

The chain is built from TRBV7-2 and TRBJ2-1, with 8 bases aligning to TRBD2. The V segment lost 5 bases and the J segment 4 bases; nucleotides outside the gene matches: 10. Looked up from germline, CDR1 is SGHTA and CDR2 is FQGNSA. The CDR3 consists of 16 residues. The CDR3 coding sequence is TGTGCCAGCAGCCCAAGGAGCGGGGGACTTTACAATGAGCAGTTCTTC. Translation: CASSPRSGGLYNEQFF.

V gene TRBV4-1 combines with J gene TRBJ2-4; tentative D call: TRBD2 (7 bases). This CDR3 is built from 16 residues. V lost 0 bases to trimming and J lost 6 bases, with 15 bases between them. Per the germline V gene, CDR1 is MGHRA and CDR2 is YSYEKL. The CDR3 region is CASSQDLARGGNIQYF. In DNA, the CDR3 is TGCGCCAGCAGCCAAGATCTCGCGAGGGGGGGAAACATTCAGTACTTC.

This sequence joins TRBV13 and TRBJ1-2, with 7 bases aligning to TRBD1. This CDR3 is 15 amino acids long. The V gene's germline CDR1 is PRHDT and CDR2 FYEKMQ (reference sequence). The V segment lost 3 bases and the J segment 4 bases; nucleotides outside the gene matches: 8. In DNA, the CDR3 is TGTGCCAGCAGCTTCCGGACAGGAAGTCCCTATGGCTACACCTTC. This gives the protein CASSFRTGSPYGYTF.

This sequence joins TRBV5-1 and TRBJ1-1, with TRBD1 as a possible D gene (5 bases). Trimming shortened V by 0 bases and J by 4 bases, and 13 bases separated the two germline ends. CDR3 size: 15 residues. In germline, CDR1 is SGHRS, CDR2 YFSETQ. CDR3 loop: CASSLGGGVVTEAFF. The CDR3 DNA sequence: TGCGCCAGCAGCTTGGGCGGGGGAGTAGTCACTGAAGCTTTCTTT.

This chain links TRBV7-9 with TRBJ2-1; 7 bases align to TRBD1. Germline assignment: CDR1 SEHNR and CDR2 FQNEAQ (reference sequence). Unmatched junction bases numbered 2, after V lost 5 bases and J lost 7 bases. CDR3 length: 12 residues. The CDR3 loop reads CASSMTGNEQFF. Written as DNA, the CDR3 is TGTGCCAGCAGCATGACAGGGAATGAGCAGTTCTTC.

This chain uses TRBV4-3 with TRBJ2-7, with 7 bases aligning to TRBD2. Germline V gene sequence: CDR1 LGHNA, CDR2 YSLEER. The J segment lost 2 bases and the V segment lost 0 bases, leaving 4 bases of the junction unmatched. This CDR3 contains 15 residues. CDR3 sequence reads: CASSQDQGTTYEQYF. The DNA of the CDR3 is TGCGCCAGCAGCCAAGATCAAGGGACTACCTACGAGCAGTACTTC.

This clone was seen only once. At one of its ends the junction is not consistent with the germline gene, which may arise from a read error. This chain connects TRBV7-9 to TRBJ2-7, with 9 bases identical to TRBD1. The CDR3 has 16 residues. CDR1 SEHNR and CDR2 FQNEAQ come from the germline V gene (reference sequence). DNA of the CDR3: TGTTCCAGCAGCACCACGCCGGGACAGGGAGCCTACGAGCAGTACTTC. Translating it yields CSSSTTPGQGAYEQYF.

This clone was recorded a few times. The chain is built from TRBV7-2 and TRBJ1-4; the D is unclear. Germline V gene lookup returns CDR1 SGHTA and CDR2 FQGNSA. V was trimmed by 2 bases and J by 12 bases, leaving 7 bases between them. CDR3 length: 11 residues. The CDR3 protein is CASSLSEELFF. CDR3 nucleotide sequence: TGTGCCAGCAGCTTATCAGAGGAACTGTTTTTT.

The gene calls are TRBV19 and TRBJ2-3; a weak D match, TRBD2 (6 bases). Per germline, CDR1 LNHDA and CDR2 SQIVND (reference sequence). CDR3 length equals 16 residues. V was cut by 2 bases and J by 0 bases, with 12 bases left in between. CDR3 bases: TGTGCCAGTAGTATAATTCGCGGGACTAGCACAGATACGCAGTATTTT. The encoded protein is CASSIIRGTSTDTQYF.

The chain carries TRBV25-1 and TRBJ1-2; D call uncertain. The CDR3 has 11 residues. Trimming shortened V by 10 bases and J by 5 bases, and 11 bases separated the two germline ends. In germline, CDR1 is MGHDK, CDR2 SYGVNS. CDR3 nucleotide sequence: TGTGCCACCCGGACTGGGTATGGCTACACCTTC. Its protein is CATRTGYGYTF.

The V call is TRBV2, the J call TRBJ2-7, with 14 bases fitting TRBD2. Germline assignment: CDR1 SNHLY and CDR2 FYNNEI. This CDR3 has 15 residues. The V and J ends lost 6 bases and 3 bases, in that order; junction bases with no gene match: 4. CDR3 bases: TGTGCCAGCAGAGGACTAGCGGGAGGAGGCTACGAGCAGTACTTC. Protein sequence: CASRGLAGGGYEQYF. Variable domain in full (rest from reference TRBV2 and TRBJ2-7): EPEVTQTPSHQVTQMGQEVILRCVPISNHLYFYWYRQILGQKVEFLVSFYNNEISEKSEIFDDQFSVERPDGSNFTLKIRSTKLEDSAMYFCASRGLAGGGYEQYFGPGTRLTVT.

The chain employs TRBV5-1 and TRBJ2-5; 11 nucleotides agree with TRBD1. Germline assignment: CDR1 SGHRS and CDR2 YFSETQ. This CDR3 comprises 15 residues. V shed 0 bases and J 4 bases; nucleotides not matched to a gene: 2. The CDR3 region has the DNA TGCGCCAGCAGCTTGGTTGGGACAGGGGGAGAGACCCAGTACTTC. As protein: CASSLVGTGGETQYF.

CDR3 nucleotides: TGTGCCAGCAGCTTATCAGCGGGAGGGCCGAAAGAGACCCAGTACTTC. Protein sequence: CASSLSAGGPKETQYF. The V and J genes are TRBV7-2 and TRBJ2-5; 10 nucleotides match TRBD2. J lost 3 bases, V lost 2 bases, and 6 bases had no gene match. In germline, CDR1 is SGHTA, CDR2 FQGNSA. The CDR3 has 16 amino acids. Using reference TRBV7-2 and TRBJ2-5 for the parts outside the CDR3, the full variable domain is GAGVSQSPSNKVTEKGKDVELRCDPISGHTALYWYRQSLGQGLEFLIYFQGNSAPDKSGLPSDRFSAERTGGSVSTLTIQRTQQEDSAVYLCASSLSAGGPKETQYFGPGTRLLVL.

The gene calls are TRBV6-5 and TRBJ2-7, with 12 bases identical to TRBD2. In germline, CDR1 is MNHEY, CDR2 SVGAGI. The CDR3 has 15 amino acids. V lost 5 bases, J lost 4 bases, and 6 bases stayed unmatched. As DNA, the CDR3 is TGTGCCAGCAGTCCGCTAGCGGGGGGGATGTACGAGCAGTACTTC. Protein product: CASSPLAGGMYEQYF.

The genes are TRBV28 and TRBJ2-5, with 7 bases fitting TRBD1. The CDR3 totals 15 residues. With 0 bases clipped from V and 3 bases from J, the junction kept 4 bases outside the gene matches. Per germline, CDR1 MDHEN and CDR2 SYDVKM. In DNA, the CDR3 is TGTGCCAGCAGTTTATGGACCGGGACAGAAGAGACCCAGTACTTC. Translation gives CASSLWTGTEETQYF.